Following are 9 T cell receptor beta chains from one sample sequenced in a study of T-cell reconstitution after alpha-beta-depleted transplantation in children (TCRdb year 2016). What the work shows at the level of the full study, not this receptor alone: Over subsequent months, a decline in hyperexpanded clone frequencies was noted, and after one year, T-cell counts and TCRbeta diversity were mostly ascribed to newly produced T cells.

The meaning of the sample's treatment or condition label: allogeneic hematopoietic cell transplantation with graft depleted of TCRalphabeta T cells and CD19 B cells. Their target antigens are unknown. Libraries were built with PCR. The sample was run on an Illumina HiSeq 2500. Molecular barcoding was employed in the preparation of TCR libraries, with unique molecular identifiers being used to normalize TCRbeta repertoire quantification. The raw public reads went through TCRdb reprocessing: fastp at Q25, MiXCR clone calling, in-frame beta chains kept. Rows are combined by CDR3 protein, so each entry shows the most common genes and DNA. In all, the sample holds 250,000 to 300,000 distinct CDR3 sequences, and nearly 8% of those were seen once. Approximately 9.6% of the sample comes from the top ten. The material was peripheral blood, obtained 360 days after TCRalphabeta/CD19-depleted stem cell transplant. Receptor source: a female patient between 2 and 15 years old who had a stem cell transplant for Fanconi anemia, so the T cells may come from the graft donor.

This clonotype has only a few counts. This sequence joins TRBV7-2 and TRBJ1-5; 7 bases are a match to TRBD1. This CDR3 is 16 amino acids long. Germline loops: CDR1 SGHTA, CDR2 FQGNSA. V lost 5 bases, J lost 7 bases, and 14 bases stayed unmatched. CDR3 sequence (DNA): TGTGCCAGCAGCCTCTTCGGACAGGCGGCCGGACAGCCCCAGCATTTT. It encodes CASSLFGQAAGQPQHF.

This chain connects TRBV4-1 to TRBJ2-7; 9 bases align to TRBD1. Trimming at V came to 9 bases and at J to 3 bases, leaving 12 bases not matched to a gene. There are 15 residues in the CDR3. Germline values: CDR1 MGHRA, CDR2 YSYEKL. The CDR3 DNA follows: TGCGCCAGTTCTCCGAGGACAGGGGAGGTCTACGAGCAGTACTTC. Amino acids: CASSPRTGEVYEQYF.

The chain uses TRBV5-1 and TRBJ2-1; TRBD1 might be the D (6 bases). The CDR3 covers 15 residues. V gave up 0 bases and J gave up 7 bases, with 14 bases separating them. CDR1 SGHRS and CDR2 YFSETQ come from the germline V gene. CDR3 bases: TGCGCCAGCAGCTTGGCCAGGGGATCGGTTAATGAGCAGTTCTTC. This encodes CASSLARGSVNEQFF.

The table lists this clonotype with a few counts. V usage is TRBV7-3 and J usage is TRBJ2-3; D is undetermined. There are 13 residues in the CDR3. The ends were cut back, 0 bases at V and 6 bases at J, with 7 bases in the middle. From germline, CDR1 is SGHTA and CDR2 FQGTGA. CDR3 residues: CASSLTPADTQYF. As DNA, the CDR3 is TGTGCCAGCAGCTTAACCCCGGCGGATACGCAGTATTTT.

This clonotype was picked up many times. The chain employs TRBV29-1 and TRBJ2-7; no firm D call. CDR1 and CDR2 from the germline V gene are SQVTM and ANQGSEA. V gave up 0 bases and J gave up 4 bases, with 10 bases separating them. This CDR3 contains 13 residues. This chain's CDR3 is CSVEDRLRYEQYF. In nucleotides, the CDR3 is TGCAGCGTTGAAGACCGACTGAGATACGAGCAGTACTTC.

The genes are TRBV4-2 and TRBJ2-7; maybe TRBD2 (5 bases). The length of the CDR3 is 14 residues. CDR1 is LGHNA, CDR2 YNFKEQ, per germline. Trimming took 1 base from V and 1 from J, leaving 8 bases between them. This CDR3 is CASSQAGRSYEQYF. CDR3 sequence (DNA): TGTGCCAGCAGCCAAGCTGGGAGATCCTACGAGCAGTACTTC.

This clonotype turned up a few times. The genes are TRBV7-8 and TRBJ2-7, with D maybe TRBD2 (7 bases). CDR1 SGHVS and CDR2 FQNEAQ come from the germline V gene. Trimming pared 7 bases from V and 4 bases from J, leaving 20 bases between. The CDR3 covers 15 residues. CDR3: CASTTSGGQMYEQYF. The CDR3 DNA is TGTGCCAGCACCACCTCGGGGGGCCAGATGTACGAGCAGTACTTC.

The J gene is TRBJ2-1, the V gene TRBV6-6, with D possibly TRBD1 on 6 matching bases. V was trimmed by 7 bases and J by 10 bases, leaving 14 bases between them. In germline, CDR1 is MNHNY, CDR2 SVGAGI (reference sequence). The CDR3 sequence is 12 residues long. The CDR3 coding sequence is TGTGCCAGCAACCGAACCGGGACAGAGCAGTTCTTC. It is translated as CASNRTGTEQFF.

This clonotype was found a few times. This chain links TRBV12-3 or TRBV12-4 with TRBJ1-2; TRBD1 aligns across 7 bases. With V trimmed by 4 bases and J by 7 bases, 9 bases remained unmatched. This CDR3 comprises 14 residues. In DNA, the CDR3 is TGTGCCAGCAGTTCACCCCAGCACAGGGGTGGCTACACCTTC. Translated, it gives CASSSPQHRGGYTF.